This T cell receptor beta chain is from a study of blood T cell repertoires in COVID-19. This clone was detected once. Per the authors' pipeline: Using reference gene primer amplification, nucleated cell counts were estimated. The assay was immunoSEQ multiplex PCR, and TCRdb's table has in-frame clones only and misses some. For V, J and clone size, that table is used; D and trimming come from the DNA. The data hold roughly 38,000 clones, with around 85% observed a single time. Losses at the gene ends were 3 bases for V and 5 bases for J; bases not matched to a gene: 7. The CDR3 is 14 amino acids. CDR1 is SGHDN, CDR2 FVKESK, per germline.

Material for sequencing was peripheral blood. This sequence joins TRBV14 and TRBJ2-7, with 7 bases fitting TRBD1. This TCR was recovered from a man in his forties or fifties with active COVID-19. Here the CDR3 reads CASSQITGAHEQYF. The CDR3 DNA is TGTGCCAGCAGCCAGATTACAGGGGCCCACGAGCAGTACTTC.